This T cell receptor (beta chain) came from a study of CD8+ T cells in alopecia areata. Study-level background: Each of the treated patients was given oral tofacitinib, 5 to 10 mg twice daily, for moderate-to-severe alopecia areata.

This clone was seen a handful of times. As yet, its antigen is unknown. Study-level results: In lesional scalp, particularly from alopecia totalis/universalis, clonality was higher than in normal scalp.

V dropped 1 base and J dropped 4 bases, with 10 bases sitting between them. CDR3 length: 14 residues. Germline CDR1 MGHRA, CDR2 YSYEKL. Extracted RNA was reverse transcribed into cDNA, the sequencing template. The assay was immunoSEQ multiplex PCR, and TCRdb's table has in-frame clones only and misses some. The sample holds approximately 9,800 clones; 67% are singletons and the top ten take about 16%. Lesional scalp tissue (obtained by punch biopsy) and peripheral blood were collected from alopecia areata patients. V and J are TRBV4-1 and TRBJ2-5; tentative D call: TRBD2 (5 bases). This receptor was identified in a human donor with alopecia areata. The specimen was skin. DNA for the CDR3: TGCGCCAGCAGCCAAGTCCGGGGTAGAGAGACCCAGTACTTC. Translated, it gives CASSQVRGRETQYF.